This entry is about one TCR beta chain. V lost 6 bases, J lost 15 bases, and 20 bases lay in between. This CDR3 contains 13 residues. The V gene's germline CDR1 is MNHEY and CDR2 SVGAGI. This entry is derived from a study of control samples from healthy donors and cancer patients. TCRdb keeps only in-frame clones here, not all; method: immunoSEQ multiplex PCR. This sample yields about 170,000 clones, of which 85% to 95% are seen a single time; roughly 1.3% belongs to the top ten. Sequenced sample: blood. This TCR was recovered from a young woman in good health. This chain links TRBV6-5 with TRBJ2-2, with D perhaps given as TRBD1 or TRBD2 (5 bases each). The CDR3 DNA follows: TGTGCCAGCAGCGCAGGGTCCGTGGGGGTGTTGTTTTTT. Residues: CASSAGSVGVLFF.